This TCR beta chain is drawn from a study of control samples from healthy donors and cancer patients. Germline loops: CDR1 KGHDR, CDR2 SFDVKD. Trimming took 2 bases from V and 4 from J, leaving 10 bases between them. This CDR3 contains 14 residues. Some clones are missing from TCRdb's copy, which holds only in-frame ones; the method was immunoSEQ multiplex PCR. The table shows more than 150,000 clones, with 92% occurring only once. This chain connects TRBV24-1 to TRBJ2-5, with D possibly being TRBD2 (5 bases). The material sequenced was blood. This TCR was recovered from a woman in her 30s in good health. The DNA of the CDR3 is TGTGCCACCAGTGATTCGAGAGGGTTAGAGACCCAGTACTTC. Protein sequence: CATSDSRGLETQYF.